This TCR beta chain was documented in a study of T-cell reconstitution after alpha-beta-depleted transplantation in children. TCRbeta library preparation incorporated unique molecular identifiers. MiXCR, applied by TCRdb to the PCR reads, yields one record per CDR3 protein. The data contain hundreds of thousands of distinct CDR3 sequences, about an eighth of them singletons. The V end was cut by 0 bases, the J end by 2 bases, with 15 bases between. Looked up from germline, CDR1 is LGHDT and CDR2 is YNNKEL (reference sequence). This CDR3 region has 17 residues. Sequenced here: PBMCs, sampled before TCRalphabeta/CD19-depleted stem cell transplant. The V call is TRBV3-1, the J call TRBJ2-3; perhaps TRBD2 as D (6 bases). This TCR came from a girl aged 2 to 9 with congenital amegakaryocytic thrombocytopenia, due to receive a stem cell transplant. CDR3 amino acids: CASSQDLRRENTDTQYF. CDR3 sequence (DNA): TGTGCCAGCAGCCAAGATCTCAGGCGGGAAAACACAGATACGCAGTATTTT.